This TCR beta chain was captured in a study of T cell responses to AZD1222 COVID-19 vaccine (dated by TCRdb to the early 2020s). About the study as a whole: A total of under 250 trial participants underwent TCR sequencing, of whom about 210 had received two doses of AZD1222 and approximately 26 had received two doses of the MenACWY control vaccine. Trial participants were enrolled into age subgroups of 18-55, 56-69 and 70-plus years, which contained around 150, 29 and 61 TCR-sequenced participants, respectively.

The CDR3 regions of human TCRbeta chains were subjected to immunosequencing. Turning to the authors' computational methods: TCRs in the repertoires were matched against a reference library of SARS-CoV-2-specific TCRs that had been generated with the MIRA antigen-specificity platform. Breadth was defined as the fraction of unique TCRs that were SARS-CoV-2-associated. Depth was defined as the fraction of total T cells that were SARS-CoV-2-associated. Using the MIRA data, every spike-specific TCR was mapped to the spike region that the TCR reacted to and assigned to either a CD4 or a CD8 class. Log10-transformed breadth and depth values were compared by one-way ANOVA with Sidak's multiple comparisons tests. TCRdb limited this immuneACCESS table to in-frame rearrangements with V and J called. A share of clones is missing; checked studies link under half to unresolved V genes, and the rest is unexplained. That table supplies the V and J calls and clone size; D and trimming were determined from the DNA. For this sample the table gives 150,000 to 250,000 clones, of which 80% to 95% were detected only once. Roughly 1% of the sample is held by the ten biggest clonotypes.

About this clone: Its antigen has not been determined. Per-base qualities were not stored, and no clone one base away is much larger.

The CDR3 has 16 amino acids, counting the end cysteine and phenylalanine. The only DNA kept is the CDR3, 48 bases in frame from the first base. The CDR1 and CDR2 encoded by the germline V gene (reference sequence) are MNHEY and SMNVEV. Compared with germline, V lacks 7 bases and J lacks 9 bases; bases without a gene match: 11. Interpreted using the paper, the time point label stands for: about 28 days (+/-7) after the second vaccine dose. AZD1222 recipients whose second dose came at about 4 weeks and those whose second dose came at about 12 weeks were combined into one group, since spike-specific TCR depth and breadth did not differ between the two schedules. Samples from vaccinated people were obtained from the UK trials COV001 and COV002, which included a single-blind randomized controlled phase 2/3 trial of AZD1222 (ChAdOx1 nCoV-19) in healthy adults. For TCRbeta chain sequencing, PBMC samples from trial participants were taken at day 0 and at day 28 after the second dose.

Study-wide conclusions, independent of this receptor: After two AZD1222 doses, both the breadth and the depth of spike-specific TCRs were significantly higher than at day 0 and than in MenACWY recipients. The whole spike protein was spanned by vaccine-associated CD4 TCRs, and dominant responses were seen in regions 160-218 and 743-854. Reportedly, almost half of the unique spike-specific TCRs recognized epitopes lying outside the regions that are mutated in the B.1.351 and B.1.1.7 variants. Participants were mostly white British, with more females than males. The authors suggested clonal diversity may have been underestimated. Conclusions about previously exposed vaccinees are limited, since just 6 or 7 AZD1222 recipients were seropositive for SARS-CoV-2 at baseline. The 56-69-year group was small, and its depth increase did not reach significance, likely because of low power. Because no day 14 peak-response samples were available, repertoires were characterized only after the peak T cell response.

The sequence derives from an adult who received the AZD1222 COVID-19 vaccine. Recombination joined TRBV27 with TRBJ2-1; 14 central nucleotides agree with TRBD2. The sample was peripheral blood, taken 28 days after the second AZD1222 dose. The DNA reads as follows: TGTGCCAGCATCTCGAGACTAGCGGGGGGGCCGGGTGAGCAGTTCTTC. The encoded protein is CASISRLAGGPGEQFF.